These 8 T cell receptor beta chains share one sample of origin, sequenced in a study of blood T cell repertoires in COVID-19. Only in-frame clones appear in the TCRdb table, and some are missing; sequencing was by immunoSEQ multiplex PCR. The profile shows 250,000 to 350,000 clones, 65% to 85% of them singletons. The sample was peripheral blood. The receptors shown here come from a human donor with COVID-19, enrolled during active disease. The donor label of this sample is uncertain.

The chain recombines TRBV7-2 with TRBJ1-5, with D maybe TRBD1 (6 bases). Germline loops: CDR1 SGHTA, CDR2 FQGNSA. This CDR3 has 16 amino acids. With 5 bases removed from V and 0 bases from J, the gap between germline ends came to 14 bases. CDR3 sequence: CASSPQGFYSNQPQHF. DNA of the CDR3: TGTGCCAGCAGCCCCCAGGGGTTCTATAGCAATCAGCCCCAGCATTTT.

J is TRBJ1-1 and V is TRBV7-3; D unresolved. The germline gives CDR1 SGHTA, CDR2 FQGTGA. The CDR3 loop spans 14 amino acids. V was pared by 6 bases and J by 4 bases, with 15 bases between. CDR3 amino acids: CASRYAGRGTEAFF. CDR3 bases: TGTGCCAGCAGATACGCTGGCCGCGGCACTGAAGCTTTCTTT.

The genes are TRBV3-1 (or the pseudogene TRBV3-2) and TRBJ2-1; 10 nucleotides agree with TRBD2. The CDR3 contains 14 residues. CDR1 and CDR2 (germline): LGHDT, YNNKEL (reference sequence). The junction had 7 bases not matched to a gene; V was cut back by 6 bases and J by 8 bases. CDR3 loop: CASRTLAGVDEQFF. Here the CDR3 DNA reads TGTGCCAGCAGGACCCTAGCGGGAGTTGATGAGCAGTTCTTC.

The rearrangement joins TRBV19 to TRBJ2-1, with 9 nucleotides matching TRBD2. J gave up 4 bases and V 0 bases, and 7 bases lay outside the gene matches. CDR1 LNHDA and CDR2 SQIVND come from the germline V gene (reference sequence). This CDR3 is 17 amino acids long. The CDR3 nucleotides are TGTGCCAGTAGTATAGACCCAGCGGGAGGACCTTACAATGAGCAGTTCTTC. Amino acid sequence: CASSIDPAGGPYNEQFF.

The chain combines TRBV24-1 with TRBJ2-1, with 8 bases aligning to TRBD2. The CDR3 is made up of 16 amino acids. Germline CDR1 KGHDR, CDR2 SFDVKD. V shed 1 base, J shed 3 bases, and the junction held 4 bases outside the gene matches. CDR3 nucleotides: TGTGCCACCAGTGATTTAAGCGGGAGAAGCTACAATGAGCAGTTCTTC. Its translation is CATSDLSGRSYNEQFF.

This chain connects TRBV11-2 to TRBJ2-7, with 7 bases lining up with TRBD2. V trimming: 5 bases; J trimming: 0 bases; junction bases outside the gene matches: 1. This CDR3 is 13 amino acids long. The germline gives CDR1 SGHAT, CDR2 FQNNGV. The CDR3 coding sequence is TGTGCCAGCAGCCGGGACTACTCCTACGAGCAGTACTTC. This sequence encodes CASSRDYSYEQYF. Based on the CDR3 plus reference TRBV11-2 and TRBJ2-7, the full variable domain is EAGVAQSPRYKIIEKRQSVAFWCNPISGHATLYWYQQILGQGPKLLIQFQNNGVVDDSQLPKDRFSAERLKGVDSTLKIQPAKLEDSAVYLCASSRDYSYEQYFGPGTRLTVT.

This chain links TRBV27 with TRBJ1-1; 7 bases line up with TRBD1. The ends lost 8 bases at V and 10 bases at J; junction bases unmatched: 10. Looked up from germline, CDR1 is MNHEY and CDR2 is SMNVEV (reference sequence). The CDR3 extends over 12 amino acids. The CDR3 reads CASWGDRAGAFF. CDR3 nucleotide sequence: TGTGCCAGCTGGGGAGACAGGGCTGGAGCTTTCTTT.

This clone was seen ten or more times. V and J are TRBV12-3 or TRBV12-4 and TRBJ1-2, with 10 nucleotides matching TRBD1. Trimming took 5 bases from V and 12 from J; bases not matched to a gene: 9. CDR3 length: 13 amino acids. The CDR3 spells CASSPTGTGDHTF. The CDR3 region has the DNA TGTGCCAGCAGTCCTACCGGGACAGGGGACCACACCTTC.